Detailed here is one TCR beta chain. The antigen is unknown. Germline V lookup: CDR1 SGHNT, CDR2 YYREEE (reference sequence). The CDR3 totals 14 residues. Losses at the gene ends were 1 base for V and 6 bases for J; bases not matched to a gene: 3. Use of 60 Vbeta and 13 Jbeta primers characterized the PCR. Here immunoSEQ multiplex PCR was the method, and the copy in TCRdb shows in-frame clones only, minus some. The sample lists fewer than 150,000 clones, around 70% occurring once. These data are taken from a study of cytomegalovirus exposure and HLA in healthy donors. Study-wide findings and caveats: Near-uniform donor sequencing depth was presumed by presence/absence analyses. CMV serostatus was the only immune exposure information that was available.

This clonotype was sampled from a woman aged 25 to 39 in good health and CMV-seronegative. The chain links TRBV5-4 to TRBJ2-1; TRBD1 matches at 8 bases. Sequenced: PBMCs. In nucleotides, the CDR3 is TGTGCCAGCAGCTTGCCCGGGACAGGCAATGAGCAGTTCTTC. Translated, it gives CASSLPGTGNEQFF.